This T cell receptor beta chain stems from a study of T cells in Graves' hyperthyroidism and ophthalmopathy. The overall study: Blood from the periphery was taken at initial diagnosis, before any treatment.

Any patient presenting with uncontrolled infection, other autoimmune disease, pregnancy or lactation was left out. Looked up from germline, CDR1 is ENHRY and CDR2 is SYGVKD. Trimming removed 3 bases from V and 6 bases from J; junction bases left unmatched: 8. CDR3 size: 14 residues. Many counts were recorded for this clonotype. Amplification of TCR beta CDR3 regions was performed using RNA transcripts as template. During a first-round RT-PCR of the TCR CDR3, the HTBI primer set was used. TCRdb reanalysed the multiplex PCR reads using MiXCR and keeps one entry per CDR3 protein. The sample lists around 450,000 distinct CDR3 sequences; roughly 15% were seen once.

V usage is TRBV10-3 and J usage is TRBJ2-7; TRBD1 aligns across 7 bases. The sample comprised blood. The sequence derives from a woman aged 18 to 35 with Graves' hyperthyroidism. CDR3 nucleotide sequence: TGTGCCATCAGTGAAGGGTCAGGGGGATCCGAGCAGTACTTC. Protein: CAISEGSGGSEQYF.